The sequence of this T cell receptor beta chain was determined in a study of blood T cell repertoires in COVID-19. CDR3 length equals 16 residues. V trimming: 1 base; J trimming: 7 bases; junction bases outside the gene matches: 10. CDR1 is SGHRS and CDR2 is YFSETQ in the germline V gene. Profiling relied on immunoSEQ multiplex PCR, and the TCRdb table lists in-frame clones only, not all of them. The table shows about 140,000 clones, with 88% occurring only once. Sequencing input: peripheral blood. V usage is TRBV5-1 and J usage is TRBJ2-1, with 8 bases that match TRBD2. The TCR was taken from a man aged 50 to 59 with active or convalescent COVID-19. DNA for the CDR3: TGCGCCAGCAGCTTGTTTACTAGCGGCCAAGGGAATGAGCAGTTCTTC. Its translation is CASSLFTSGQGNEQFF.